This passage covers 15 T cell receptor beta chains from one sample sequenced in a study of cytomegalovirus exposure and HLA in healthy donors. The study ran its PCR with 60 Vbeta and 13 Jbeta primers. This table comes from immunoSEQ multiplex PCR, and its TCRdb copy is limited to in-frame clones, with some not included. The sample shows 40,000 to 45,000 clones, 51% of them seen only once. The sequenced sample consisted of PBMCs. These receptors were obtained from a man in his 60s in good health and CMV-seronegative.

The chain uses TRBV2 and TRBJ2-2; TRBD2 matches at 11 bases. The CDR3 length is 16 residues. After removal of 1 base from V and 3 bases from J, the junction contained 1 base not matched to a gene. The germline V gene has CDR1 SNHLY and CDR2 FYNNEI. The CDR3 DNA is TGTGCCAGCAGTGAAGTAGCGGGAGGGCACACCGGGGAGCTGTTTTTT. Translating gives CASSEVAGGHTGELFF.

CDR3 sequence: CASSLGAGGPFEQYF. The CDR3 DNA reads TGTGCCAGCAGCTTGGGGGCGGGAGGGCCCTTCGAGCAGTACTTC. The V gene is TRBV7-2, the J gene TRBJ2-7, with 9 bases fitting TRBD2. Germline V lookup: CDR1 SGHTA, CDR2 FQGNSA. The CDR3 loop spans 15 amino acids. With V trimmed by 3 bases and J by 6 bases, 9 bases remained unmatched.

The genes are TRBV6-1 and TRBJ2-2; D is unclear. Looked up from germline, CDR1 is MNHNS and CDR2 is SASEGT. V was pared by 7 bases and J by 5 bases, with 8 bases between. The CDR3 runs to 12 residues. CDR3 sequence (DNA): TGTGCCAGCATCTTTTTAACCGGGGAGCTGTTTTTT. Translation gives CASIFLTGELFF.

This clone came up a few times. The CDR3 protein is CASSYRTGSTEAFF. In DNA form, the CDR3 reads TGTGCCAGTAGTTACCGGACAGGGAGCACTGAAGCTTTCTTT. This chain connects TRBV19 to TRBJ1-1; 8 positions match TRBD1. The CDR3 is 14 amino acids. Per germline, CDR1 LNHDA and CDR2 SQIVND (reference sequence). Trimming cost V 5 bases and J 4 bases; bases outside gene matches: 6.

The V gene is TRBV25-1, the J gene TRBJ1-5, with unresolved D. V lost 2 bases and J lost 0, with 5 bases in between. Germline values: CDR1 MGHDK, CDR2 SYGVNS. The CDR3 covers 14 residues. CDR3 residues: CASSENYSNQPQHF. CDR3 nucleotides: TGTGCCAGCAGTGAAAACTATAGCAATCAGCCCCAGCATTTT.

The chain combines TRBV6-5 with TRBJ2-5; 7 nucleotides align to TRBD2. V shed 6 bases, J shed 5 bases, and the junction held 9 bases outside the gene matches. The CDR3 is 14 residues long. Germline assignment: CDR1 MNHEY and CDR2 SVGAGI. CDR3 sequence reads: CASSRRGGSETQYF. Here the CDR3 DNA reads TGTGCCAGCAGCAGAAGGGGCGGGAGTGAGACCCAGTACTTC.

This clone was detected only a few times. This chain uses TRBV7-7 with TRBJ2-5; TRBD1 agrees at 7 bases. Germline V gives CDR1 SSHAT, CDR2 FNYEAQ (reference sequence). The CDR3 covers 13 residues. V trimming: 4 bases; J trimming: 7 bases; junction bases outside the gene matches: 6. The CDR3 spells CASSSDRDGTQYF. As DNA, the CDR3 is TGTGCCAGCAGCTCCGACAGGGATGGGACCCAGTACTTC.

The CDR3 DNA is TGTGCCAGCAGGGTACAGGGGAGCAATCAGCCCCAGCATTTT. It translates to CASRVQGSNQPQHF. The chain links TRBV6-1 to TRBJ1-5; 7 bases line up with TRBD1. Germline V gene sequence: CDR1 MNHNS, CDR2 SASEGT. After removal of 6 bases from V and 1 base from J, the junction contained 3 bases not matched to a gene. The CDR3 is 14 amino acids.

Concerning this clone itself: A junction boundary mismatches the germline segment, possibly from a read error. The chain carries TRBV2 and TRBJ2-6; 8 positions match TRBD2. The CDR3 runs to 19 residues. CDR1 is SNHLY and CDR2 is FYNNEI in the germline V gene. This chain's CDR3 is CASSTAGGGIGSGANVLTF. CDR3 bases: TGTGCTAGCAGTACAGCCGGGGGGGGAATCGGATCTGGGGCCAACGTCCTGACTTTC.

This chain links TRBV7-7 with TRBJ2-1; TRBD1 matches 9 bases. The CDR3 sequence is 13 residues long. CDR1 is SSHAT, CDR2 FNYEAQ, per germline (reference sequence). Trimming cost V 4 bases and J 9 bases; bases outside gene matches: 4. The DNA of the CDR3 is TGTGCCAGCAGCTCAAGACAGGGGGGTGAGCAGTTCTTC. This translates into CASSSRQGGEQFF.

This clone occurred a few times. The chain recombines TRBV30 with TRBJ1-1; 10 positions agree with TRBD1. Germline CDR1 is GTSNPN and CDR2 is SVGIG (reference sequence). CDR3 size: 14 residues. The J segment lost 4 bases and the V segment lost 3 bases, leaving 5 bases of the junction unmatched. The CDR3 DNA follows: TGTGCCTGGAGGCTGGGACAGGGGAGCACTGAAGCTTTCTTT. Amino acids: CAWRLGQGSTEAFF.

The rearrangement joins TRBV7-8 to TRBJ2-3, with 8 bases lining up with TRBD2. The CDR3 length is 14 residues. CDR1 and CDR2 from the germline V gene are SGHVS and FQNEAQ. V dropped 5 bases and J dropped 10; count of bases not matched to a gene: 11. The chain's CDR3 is CASSPPPAGVAQYF. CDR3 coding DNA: TGTGCCAGCAGCCCCCCCCCAGCGGGAGTTGCGCAGTATTTT.

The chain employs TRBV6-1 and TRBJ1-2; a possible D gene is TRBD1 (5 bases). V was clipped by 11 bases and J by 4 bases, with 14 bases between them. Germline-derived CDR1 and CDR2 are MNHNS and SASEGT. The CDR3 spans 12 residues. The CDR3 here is CAGYGTVYGYTF. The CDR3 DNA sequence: TGTGCCGGGTACGGGACTGTCTATGGCTACACCTTC.

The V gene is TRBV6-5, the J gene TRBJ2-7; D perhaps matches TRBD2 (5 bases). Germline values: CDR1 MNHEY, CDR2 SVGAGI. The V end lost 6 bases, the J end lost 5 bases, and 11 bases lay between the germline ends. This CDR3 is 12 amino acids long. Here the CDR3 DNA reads TGTGCCAGCAGCCGACCCGGGGACGAGCAGTACTTC. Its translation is CASSRPGDEQYF.

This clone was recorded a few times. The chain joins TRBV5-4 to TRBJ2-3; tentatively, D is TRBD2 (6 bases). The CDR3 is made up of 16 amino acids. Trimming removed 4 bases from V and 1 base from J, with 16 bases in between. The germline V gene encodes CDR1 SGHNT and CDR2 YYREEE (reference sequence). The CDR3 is CASSGKGRGRTDTQYF. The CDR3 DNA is TGTGCCAGCAGCGGAAAGGGGCGGGGTCGCACAGATACGCAGTATTTT.